This T cell receptor beta chain was sequenced for a study of long-term antiretroviral therapy in people with HIV. Germline trimming cut 2 bases from V and 2 bases from J; bases unmatched to any gene: 4. Germline V gene sequence: CDR1 MNHNS, CDR2 SASEGT. CDR3 size: 17 residues. Researchers report immunoSEQ v3.0 was run at survey level. Assay: immunoSEQ multiplex PCR; the TCRdb copy retains only in-frame clones and omits some. The sample yields more than 20,000 clones, around 83% seen once. The samples comprised 1-10 million cryopreserved PBMC ahead of DNA extraction. The chain couples TRBV6-1 to TRBJ2-1; 12 bases line up with TRBD2. Sequencing was performed on unsorted PBMCs, taken 1.9 years after starting antiretroviral therapy. This TCR came from a woman in her twenties or thirties with HIV. CDR3 protein: CASSERTSGITYNEQFF. DNA for the CDR3: TGTGCCAGCAGTGAAAGGACTAGCGGGATCACCTACAATGAGCAGTTCTTC.